A single sample gave rise to the 32 T cell receptor beta chains below, sequenced in a study of spatial heterogeneity in lung cancer (dated by TCRdb to about 2019). Per the publication, the time point label means: sample taken at primary tumor resection. For TCR sequencing, whole RNA was extracted from tumor and nontumor lung tissue, or from cryopreserved PBMC samples, and no cell sorting was done. Receptors were amplified or captured by 5' RACE. Sequencing was carried out with a NextSeq 500. Using fastp trimming at Q25 and MiXCR clonotype assembly, TCRdb reanalyzed the public sequencing data and kept in-frame beta chains. Entries are consolidated by CDR3 protein sequence, retaining the most common genes and DNA. The table for this sample lists around 75,000 distinct CDR3 sequences; about an eighth of them were counted only once. The top ten clonotypes cover 7.2% of the sample. Sequencing used PBMCs, obtained at surgery. These TCRs come from a male donor with early-stage non-small cell lung cancer.

This clonotype was seen more than once but under ten times. The chain carries TRBV5-1 and TRBJ1-1; 7 bases line up with TRBD1. CDR1 is SGHRS, CDR2 YFSETQ, per germline. J lost 5 bases, V lost 2 bases, and 6 bases had no gene match. CDR3 length equals 14 residues. In DNA, the CDR3 is TGCGCCAGCAGCTTTACGGCAGGGGGGACTGAAGCTTTCTTT. Protein product: CASSFTAGGTEAFF.

In its sample, this clonotype was seen many times. J is TRBJ2-7 and V is TRBV23-1; a possible D gene is TRBD1 (6 bases). TRBV23-1 is an open reading frame whose function is uncertain. V was clipped by 0 bases and J by 3 bases, with 18 bases between them. The CDR3 totals 17 residues. The CDR3 nucleotides read TGCGCCAGCAGTCAATCGCATGGAAGGGACAATCTCTACGAGCAGTACTTC. It is translated as CASSQSHGRDNLYEQYF.

The chain employs TRBV2 and TRBJ1-4; D unresolved. This CDR3 spans 14 amino acids. V was clipped by 8 bases and J by 3 bases, with 13 bases between them. CDR1 is SNHLY, CDR2 FYNNEI, per germline. CDR3 in DNA: TGTGCCAGCCGCCACGAGGAGGCTAATGAAAAACTGTTTTTT. Its translation is CASRHEEANEKLFF.

The sample holds a few counts of this clonotype. V and J are TRBV7-9 and TRBJ2-1; D assignment may be TRBD1 or TRBD2 (5 bases each). The CDR3 sequence is 13 residues long. Deletions cut 11 bases from V and 4 bases from J, with 15 bases between. Germline-derived CDR1 and CDR2 are SEHNR and FQNEAQ (reference sequence). The DNA of the CDR3 is TGTGCCTTCCCCCGGGACGGATACAATGAGCAGTTCTTC. It encodes CAFPRDGYNEQFF.

The V and J genes are TRBV18 and TRBJ2-2; 7 bases fit TRBD1. Germline V gives CDR1 KGHSH, CDR2 LQKENI. V lost 6 bases and J lost 0; bases outside the gene matches: 7. The CDR3 consists of 16 residues. In DNA form, the CDR3 reads TGTGCCAGCTCCCAAGGACAGGCTTCGAACACCGGGGAGCTGTTTTTT. It translates to CASSQGQASNTGELFF.

This clonotype was counted ten times or more. The chain recombines TRBV29-1 with TRBJ1-3, with unresolved D. This CDR3 comprises 15 residues. Germline V gene data show CDR1 as SQVTM and CDR2 as ANQGSEA. V shed 7 bases and J shed 0 bases, with 16 bases lying between them. CDR3 nucleotide sequence: TGCAGCGCCAGGACTTACCGAAGCTCTGGAAACACCATATATTTT. It is translated as CSARTYRSSGNTIYF.

This clonotype appeared many times. V gene TRBV29-1 combines with J gene TRBJ2-5; D gene ambiguous. Trimming took 0 bases from V and 4 from J, leaving 12 bases between them. The CDR3 has 14 residues. The germline V gene encodes CDR1 SQVTM and CDR2 ANQGSEA. This chain's CDR3 is CSVEDQIGRETQYF. The DNA for the CDR3 is TGCAGCGTTGAAGATCAGATTGGTCGAGAGACCCAGTACTTC.

The chain employs TRBV6-6 and TRBJ1-3; D unclear. Germline CDR1 and CDR2: MNHNY and SVGAGI (reference sequence). The V end was cut by 2 bases, the J end by 4 bases, with 9 bases between. The CDR3 runs 14 residues. The CDR3: CASSYGGSGNTIYF. CDR3 coding DNA: TGTGCCAGCAGTTACGGAGGGAGCGGAAACACCATATATTTT.

This clonotype was picked up many times. The rearrangement links TRBV5-5 to TRBJ2-7, with TRBD1 matching 7 bases. The CDR3 is 14 residues long. Trimming removed 4 bases from V and 5 bases from J; junction bases left unmatched: 9. Looked up from germline, CDR1 is SGHKS and CDR2 is YYEKEE (reference sequence). CDR3 in DNA: TGTGCCAGCAGCCATTACCCAGGGGGAGACGAGCAGTACTTC. Amino acid sequence: CASSHYPGGDEQYF.

This clonotype was seen repeatedly, ten times or more. The rearrangement uses TRBV20-1 and TRBJ2-1; 8 bases are shared with TRBD2. V shed 6 bases and J 4 bases; nucleotides not matched to a gene: 8. This CDR3 comprises 14 residues. In germline, CDR1 is DFQATT, CDR2 SNEGSKA (reference sequence). The CDR3 DNA follows: TGCAGTGCCCCATCACTAGCGGATTACAATGAGCAGTTCTTC. It translates to CSAPSLADYNEQFF.

This clonotype has more than one count but fewer than ten. The chain employs TRBV20-1 and TRBJ1-5; TRBD1 agrees at 8 bases. The CDR3 length is 12 residues. The V and J ends lost 4 bases and 5 bases, in that order; junction bases with no gene match: 1. Per germline, CDR1 DFQATT and CDR2 SNEGSKA (reference sequence). The CDR3 DNA reads TGCAGTGCTAAACAGGGGGATCAGCCCCAGCATTTT. It yields the protein CSAKQGDQPQHF.

This clonotype turned up a few times. The gene calls are TRBV3-1 and TRBJ2-7; D gene ambiguous. This CDR3 contains 11 residues. Trimming pared 4 bases from V and 6 bases from J, leaving 7 bases between. The germline V gene has CDR1 LGHDT and CDR2 YNNKEL (reference sequence). The CDR3 DNA follows: TGTGCCAGCAGCCGGCTCAGCGAGCAGTACTTC. Translated: CASSRLSEQYF.

This chain links TRBV6-5 with TRBJ2-7; 8 bases line up with TRBD1. Per germline, CDR1 MNHEY and CDR2 SVGAGI. This CDR3 has 15 residues. After removal of 0 bases from V and 6 bases from J, the junction contained 7 bases not matched to a gene. The CDR3 region has the DNA TGTGCCAGCAGTTACTCGGTCGCAGGGGGCTTCGAGCAGTACTTC. Translating gives CASSYSVAGGFEQYF.

The CDR3 is CASSLGTVITEGDTQYF. The CDR3 nucleotides are TGTGCCAGCAGCTTGGGGACAGTTATAACTGAGGGAGATACGCAGTATTTT. This chain joins TRBV12-3 or TRBV12-4 and TRBJ2-3, with 7 bases that match TRBD1. The junction had 17 bases not matched to a gene; V was cut back by 6 bases and J by 5 bases. The CDR3 length is 17 residues.

The rearrangement links TRBV7-9 to TRBJ2-7; 9 bases agree with TRBD2. The germline V gene encodes CDR1 SEHNR and CDR2 FQNEAQ (reference sequence). The ends lost 5 bases at V and 6 bases at J; junction bases unmatched: 11. The CDR3 is 15 residues long. CDR3 residues: CASSAPGSGRSEQYF. DNA for the CDR3: TGTGCCAGCAGCGCCCCGGGTAGCGGGAGAAGCGAGCAGTACTTC. Using reference TRBV7-9 and TRBJ2-7 for the parts outside the CDR3, the full variable domain is DTGVSQNPRHKITKRGQNVTFRCDPISEHNRLYWYRQTLGQGPEFLTYFQNEAQLEKSRLLSDRFSAERPKGSFSTLEIQRTEQGDSAMYLCASSAPGSGRSEQYFGPGTRLTVT.

The V call is TRBV20-1, the J call TRBJ2-1; a weak D match, TRBD2 (5 bases). CDR1 is DFQATT, CDR2 SNEGSKA, per germline (reference sequence). Trimming removed 1 base at V and 2 bases at J, with 12 bases between. This CDR3 spans 15 amino acids. The CDR3 spells CSARVAAVPYNEQFF. CDR3 nucleotide sequence: TGCAGTGCTAGAGTGGCAGCGGTCCCCTACAATGAGCAGTTCTTC.

V and J are TRBV13 and TRBJ1-1, with 9 bases lining up with TRBD1. The CDR3 runs to 14 residues. V shed 3 bases, J shed 5 bases, and the junction held 4 bases outside the gene matches. Germline V gene sequence: CDR1 PRHDT, CDR2 FYEKMQ (reference sequence). The CDR3 DNA reads TGTGCCAGCAGCTTTGCGACAGGGGGAACTGAAGCTTTCTTT. This codes for CASSFATGGTEAFF.

The chain carries TRBV20-1 and TRBJ1-6; D gene unclear. The CDR3 totals 15 residues. CDR1 and CDR2 from the germline V gene are DFQATT and SNEGSKA (reference sequence). V lost 0 bases and J 10 bases, leaving 16 bases between the germline ends. The CDR3 region is CSARDRVRGQSPLHF. The DNA for the CDR3 is TGCAGTGCTAGAGATCGAGTCCGGGGTCAATCACCCCTCCACTTT.

The J gene is TRBJ2-7, the V gene TRBV2, with 13 nucleotides matching TRBD2. The junction had 7 bases not matched to a gene; V was cut back by 8 bases and J by 3 bases. Germline CDR1 and CDR2: SNHLY and FYNNEI. The CDR3 length is 15 residues. The CDR3 bases are TGTGCCAGCGGGGGGACTAGCGGGATTGTCTACGAGCAGTACTTC. It encodes CASGGTSGIVYEQYF. Supplemented by reference TRBV2 and TRBJ2-7, the full variable domain reads EPEVTQTPSHQVTQMGQEVILRCVPISNHLYFYWYRQILGQKVEFLVSFYNNEISEKSEIFDDQFSVERPDGSNFTLKIRSTKLEDSAMYFCASGGTSGIVYEQYFGPGTRLTVT.

This clonotype occurred a few times. The V and J genes are TRBV28 and TRBJ1-5, with 8 bases aligning to TRBD1. The CDR3 consists of 16 residues. Germline V gives CDR1 MDHEN, CDR2 SYDVKM. V lost 6 bases and J lost 0; bases outside the gene matches: 7. The CDR3 DNA sequence: TGTGCCAGCAGCGGAAACAGGGGGATTAGCAATCAGCCCCAGCATTTT. Translating gives CASSGNRGISNQPQHF.

The chain carries TRBV29-1 and TRBJ1-5; D gene uncertain. Deletions cut 2 bases from V and 0 bases from J, with 5 bases between. This CDR3 has 13 residues. Germline V gives CDR1 SQVTM, CDR2 ANQGSEA. The CDR3 DNA reads as TGCAGCGTTGAACTGGATAGCAATCAGCCCCAGCATTTT. It is translated as CSVELDSNQPQHF.

This rearrangement joins TRBV20-1 to TRBJ2-1; D remains ambiguous. The CDR3 is 16 amino acids. The V end lost 0 bases, the J end lost 0 bases, and 12 bases lay between the germline ends. Germline V gives CDR1 DFQATT, CDR2 SNEGSKA (reference sequence). The CDR3 coding sequence is TGCAGTGCTAGAGATAGAGGTAGCAGCTCCTACAATGAGCAGTTCTTC. Protein sequence: CSARDRGSSSYNEQFF.

This clonotype showed up many times. This chain links TRBV29-1 with TRBJ2-5; unclear D gene. V lost 3 bases and J lost 2, with 7 bases in between. Germline V gives CDR1 SQVTM, CDR2 ANQGSEA. The CDR3 totals 12 residues. This CDR3 is CSVEAGQETQYF. The DNA for the CDR3 is TGCAGCGTTGAGGCCGGGCAAGAGACCCAGTACTTC. The whole variable domain, filled in from reference TRBV29-1 and TRBJ2-5, reads SAVISQKPSRDICQRGTSLTIQCQVDSQVTMMFWYRQQPGQSLTLIATANQGSEATYESGFVIDKFPISRPNLTFSTLTVSNMSPEDSSIYLCSVEAGQETQYFGPGTRLLVL.

The rearrangement uses TRBV6-2 or TRBV6-3 and TRBJ1-2; 7 bases align to TRBD1. This CDR3 has 14 residues. Looked up from germline, CDR1 is MNHEY and CDR2 is SVGEGT. Unmatched junction bases numbered 7, after V lost 3 bases and J lost 6 bases. CDR3: CASSYWDRPDGYTF. In DNA, the CDR3 is TGTGCCAGCAGTTATTGGGACAGACCCGATGGCTACACCTTC.

This clonotype has a single count. The chain links TRBV5-1 to TRBJ2-5, with 12 bases matching TRBD2. V lost 3 bases to trimming and J lost 5 bases; unmatched junction nucleotides: 5. The CDR3 runs to 15 residues. CDR1 SGHRS and CDR2 YFSETQ come from the germline V gene. DNA for the CDR3: TGCGCCAGCAGCTCCTCGCTAGCGGGAGGGGAGACCCAGTACTTC. It is translated as CASSSSLAGGETQYF.

The sample holds many counts of this clonotype. The chain couples TRBV29-1 to TRBJ1-6; D is unclear. Germline CDR1 and CDR2: SQVTM and ANQGSEA. The V gene lost 0 bases and the J gene lost 10 bases, with 13 bases spanning the gap. The CDR3 sequence is 14 residues long. This CDR3 is CSVEEPGALSPLHF. The CDR3 region has the DNA TGCAGCGTTGAAGAACCGGGAGCTTTGTCACCCCTCCACTTT. The full variable domain, in which reference TRBV29-1 and TRBJ1-6 provide the parts outside the CDR3, is SAVISQKPSRDICQRGTSLTIQCQVDSQVTMMFWYRQQPGQSLTLIATANQGSEATYESGFVIDKFPISRPNLTFSTLTVSNMSPEDSSIYLCSVEEPGALSPLHFGNGTRLTVT.

In this sample, this clonotype turned up a few times. The gene calls are TRBV12-3 or TRBV12-4 and TRBJ2-7; D is uncertain. V lost 1 base and J 1 base, leaving 8 bases between the germline ends. The CDR3 covers 14 residues. The CDR3 reads CASSLEGPSYEQYF. CDR3 coding DNA: TGTGCCAGCAGTTTAGAAGGACCTTCCTACGAGCAGTACTTC.

The sample holds a few counts of this clonotype. The chain combines TRBV4-2 with TRBJ2-5; 9 bases map to TRBD2. With V trimmed by 0 bases and J by 1 base, 9 bases remained unmatched. The CDR3 length is 18 residues. CDR1 and CDR2 from the germline V gene are LGHNA and YNFKEQ. The CDR3 bases are TGTGCCAGCAGCCAAGATCTTGGTAGCGGGAGCTCCCAAGAGACCCAGTACTTC. Encoded protein: CASSQDLGSGSSQETQYF.

This clonotype appeared a few times. This chain joins TRBV4-1 and TRBJ2-2; D gene unclear. This CDR3 is 14 amino acids long. The V gene's germline CDR1 is MGHRA and CDR2 YSYEKL. The germline V and J ends were trimmed by 3 bases and 9 bases, with 14 bases remaining between them. The CDR3 spells CASSQGQSPRELFF. The CDR3 coding sequence is TGCGCCAGCAGCCAGGGTCAATCCCCCCGGGAGCTGTTTTTT.

This clonotype was observed a handful of times. The V call is TRBV20-1, the J call TRBJ2-7, with 10 nucleotides matching TRBD1. Germline V gene sequence: CDR1 DFQATT, CDR2 SNEGSKA (reference sequence). The CDR3 spans 15 residues. The V segment lost 1 base and the J segment 9 bases; nucleotides outside the gene matches: 12. The CDR3 DNA is TGCAGTGCTAGAGGCCGACAGGGGGCGCCTGCTGTGCAGTACTTC. Encoded protein: CSARGRQGAPAVQYF.

Only a few counts were recorded for this clonotype. The CDR3 reads CASSLAGGSGGTEAFF. In nucleotides, the CDR3 is TGTGCCAGCAGCCTGGCAGGGGGTAGTGGGGGCACTGAAGCTTTCTTT. The V call is TRBV4-2, the J call TRBJ1-1, with 7 bases matching TRBD1. The CDR3 sequence is 16 residues long. The V segment lost 4 bases and the J segment 4 bases; nucleotides outside the gene matches: 12. From germline, CDR1 is LGHNA and CDR2 YNFKEQ.

This clonotype was recorded a few times. V and J are TRBV3-1 and TRBJ2-2, with D hard to call. CDR3 length equals 18 residues. Trimming removed 3 bases from V and 0 bases from J, with 17 bases in between. CDR1 is LGHDT and CDR2 is YNNKEL in the germline V gene (reference sequence). The CDR3 DNA is TGTGCCAGCAGCCAGATAAGCATGGCTGGACCGAACACCGGGGAGCTGTTTTTT. Amino acids: CASSQISMAGPNTGELFF.